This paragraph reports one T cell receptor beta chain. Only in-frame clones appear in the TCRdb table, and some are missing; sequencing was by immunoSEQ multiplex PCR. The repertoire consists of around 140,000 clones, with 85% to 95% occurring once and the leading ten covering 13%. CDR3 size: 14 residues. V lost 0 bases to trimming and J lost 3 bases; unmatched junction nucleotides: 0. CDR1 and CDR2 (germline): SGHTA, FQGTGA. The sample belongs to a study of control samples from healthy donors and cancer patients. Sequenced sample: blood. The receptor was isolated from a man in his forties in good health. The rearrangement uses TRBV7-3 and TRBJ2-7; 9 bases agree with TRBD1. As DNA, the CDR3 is TGTGCCAGCAGCTTAACGGACAGGGGCTACGAGCAGTACTTC. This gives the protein CASSLTDRGYEQYF.